This T cell receptor beta chain is drawn from a study of control samples from healthy donors and cancer patients. Measured with immunoSEQ multiplex PCR; TCRdb has only the in-frame clones, and not every one. The data show 200,000 to 250,000 clones, roughly 94% seen once. Trimming removed 6 bases at V and 0 bases at J, with 8 bases between. CDR3 length equals 14 residues. Germline-derived CDR1 and CDR2 are MNHNY and SVGAGI (reference sequence). The sequence came from a man in his fifties or sixties in good health. The chain is built from TRBV6-6 and TRBJ2-2; weak D call: TRBD2 (5 bases). Sequencing input: blood. The CDR3 DNA reads as TGTGCCAGCAGCCTGGACTCGAACACCGGGGAGCTGTTTTTT. This translates into CASSLDSNTGELFF.